Listed below are T cell receptor beta chains from one sample, sequenced in a study of blood T cell repertoires in COVID-19. Data came from immunoSEQ multiplex PCR; TCRdb stores just in-frame clones and leaves some out. This table holds tens of thousands of clones, roughly four fifths found once. The sequenced material came from peripheral blood. The receptors stem from a woman aged 80 or over with active or convalescent COVID-19. Both conserved end residues are part of each CDR3. Rows give clone size only sometimes, using once, few, many, or a class for an expanded clone.

v_call	clone_size	j_call	cdr3_aa
TRBV6-1	few	TRBJ2-7	CASSEGLRGSFNEQYF
TRBV19	.	TRBJ2-5	CASSIGTAGSGETQYF
TRBV20-1	.	TRBJ1-1	CSASPRDRALNTEAFF
TRBV4-1	.	TRBJ1-2	CASSRGGSYGYTF
TRBV7-2	.	TRBJ2-5	CASSVLAGGETQYF
TRBV30	.	TRBJ1-6	CAWSGTGESPLHF
TRBV2	.	TRBJ1-1	CARKQGAGTEAFF
TRBV11-2	.	TRBJ1-4	CASSLGQVSGRMGHEKLFF
TRBV7-2	.	TRBJ2-3	CASSGTSGFTDTQYF
TRBV7-2	.	TRBJ2-3	CASSVLRGGITDTQYF
TRBV4-3	.	TRBJ2-7	CASSREVLGSYEQYF
TRBV10-3	.	TRBJ2-7	CAIRIPRTGTQGEQYF